The 21 T cell receptor beta chains below were found in one sample sequenced in a study of long-term antiretroviral therapy in people with HIV. Researchers ran immunoSEQ v3.0 at survey level. Profiling relied on immunoSEQ multiplex PCR, and the TCRdb table lists in-frame clones only, not all of them. The sample records under 35,000 clones, 94% being singletons. The sample in question was unsorted PBMCs, obtained 5 to 5.5 years after starting antiretroviral therapy. These receptor sequences come from a woman in her forties or fifties with HIV.

This clone was observed a single time. The chain links TRBV30 to TRBJ2-3, with TRBD2 identical over 11 bases. J lost 4 bases, V lost 0 bases, and 6 bases had no gene match. This CDR3 region has 16 residues. CDR1 and CDR2 (germline): GTSNPN, SVGIG (reference sequence). CDR3 bases: TGTGCCTGGAGTGTAGGGCTAGCGGGGGGTTCAGATACGCAGTATTTT. Protein product: CAWSVGLAGGSDTQYF.

This rearrangement joins TRBV30 to TRBJ1-2; the D gene is possibly TRBD1 (5 bases). CDR1 is GTSNPN, CDR2 SVGIG, per germline (reference sequence). This CDR3 contains 10 residues. This CDR3 is CAGEKYGYTF. DNA of the CDR3: TGTGCGGGGGAAAAATATGGCTACACCTTC.

This clone showed up just a few times. The chain couples TRBV6-1 to TRBJ1-3, with D possibly TRBD1 on 5 matching bases. Germline V lookup: CDR1 MNHNS, CDR2 SASEGT. This CDR3 region has 15 residues. V gave up 7 bases and J gave up 4 bases, with 17 bases separating them. The CDR3 spells CASKVGRAQGNTIYF. CDR3 DNA sequence: TGTGCCAGCAAAGTGGGCAGGGCCCAAGGAAACACCATATATTTT.

The rearrangement links TRBV11-1 to TRBJ2-7; D tentatively fits TRBD1 or TRBD2 (5 bases each). Germline V gene lookup returns CDR1 SGHAT and CDR2 FQDESV (reference sequence). The CDR3 length is 13 residues. V was clipped by 5 bases and J by 3 bases, with 11 bases between them. The CDR3 protein is CASSPKRGYEQYF. The CDR3 DNA sequence: TGTGCCAGCAGCCCCAAGAGGGGCTACGAGCAGTACTTC.

The chain links TRBV12-5 to TRBJ2-3, with TRBD2 matching 10 bases. The CDR3 is 15 residues long. Trimming took 8 bases from V and 3 from J; bases not matched to a gene: 8. Germline V gene sequence: CDR1 LGHNT, CDR2 FRNRAP. The CDR3 coding sequence is TGTGCTAGTTCTCAGCTAGCGGGGGATACAGATACGCAGTATTTT. Amino acid sequence: CASSQLAGDTDTQYF.

This chain links TRBV14 with TRBJ2-2; TRBD1 matches 8 bases. The V and J ends lost 6 bases and 4 bases, in that order; junction bases with no gene match: 4. The CDR3 sequence is 14 residues long. The germline V gene has CDR1 SGHDN and CDR2 FVKESK. CDR3 DNA sequence: TGTGCCAGCAGTCAGGACAGGGTCACCGGGGAGCTGTTTTTT. Translating it yields CASSQDRVTGELFF.

This chain links TRBV5-1 with TRBJ1-1; 9 bases are a match to TRBD1. Germline CDR1 and CDR2: SGHRS and YFSETQ. This CDR3 is 14 amino acids long. With V trimmed by 4 bases and J by 4 bases, 5 bases remained unmatched. CDR3: CASSPTGGGTEAFF. For the CDR3, the DNA is TGCGCCAGCAGCCCAACAGGGGGCGGCACTGAAGCTTTCTTT.

This chain links TRBV12-5 with TRBJ1-5; 9 bases align to TRBD1. CDR1 LGHNT and CDR2 FRNRAP come from the germline V gene. This CDR3 is 14 amino acids long. The J segment lost 8 bases and the V segment lost 4 bases, leaving 6 bases of the junction unmatched. CDR3 residues: CASGSGQGSKPQHF. CDR3 sequence (DNA): TGTGCTAGTGGTTCTGGACAGGGGAGCAAGCCCCAGCATTTT.

CDR3 amino acids: CASSQVRDRNTEAFF. DNA for the CDR3: TGCGCCAGCAGCCAAGTCCGGGACAGGAACACTGAAGCTTTCTTT. The chain recombines TRBV4-3 with TRBJ1-1, with 7 bases lining up with TRBD1. This CDR3 is 15 amino acids long. Trimming cost V 1 base and J 1 base; bases outside gene matches: 3. CDR1 and CDR2 from the germline V gene are LGHNA and YSLEER.

This chain joins TRBV7-2 and TRBJ1-6; TRBD1 might be the D (5 bases). The CDR3 has 16 amino acids. CDR1 SGHTA and CDR2 FQGNSA come from the germline V gene. Trimming left V 3 bases short and J 7 bases short, with 16 bases between. CDR3 bases: TGTGCCAGCAGCTTCAGTCCCAGGGCCGGGAATTCACCCCTCCACTTT. It codes for CASSFSPRAGNSPLHF.

The chain has TRBV11-2 and TRBJ2-3; the D is unclear. The CDR3 sequence is 14 residues long. V lost 1 base to trimming and J lost 1 base, with 6 bases between them. The germline V gene encodes CDR1 SGHAT and CDR2 FQNNGV. In nucleotides, the CDR3 is TGTGCCAGCAGCTTAGTGCCCGGCACAGATACGCAGTATTTT. The encoded protein is CASSLVPGTDTQYF.

The CDR3 region is CASSHQIYEQYF. The CDR3 nucleotides are TGTGCCAGCAGCCATCAGATTTACGAGCAGTACTTC. The genes are TRBV14 and TRBJ2-7; D is unclear. The CDR3 has 12 residues. Trimming took 3 bases from V and 4 from J, leaving 7 bases between them. Germline CDR1 and CDR2: SGHDN and FVKESK.

The V call is TRBV7-9, the J call TRBJ2-7; weak D call: TRBD1 (6 bases). The CDR3 extends over 14 amino acids. Deletions cut 4 bases from V and 4 bases from J, with 14 bases between. Germline CDR1 and CDR2: SEHNR and FQNEAQ (reference sequence). The CDR3 spells CASSSTGAFYEQYF. CDR3 DNA: TGTGCCAGCAGCTCGACAGGAGCATTTTACGAGCAGTACTTC.

This clone was picked up one time. The chain joins TRBV7-3 to TRBJ2-3; 12 nucleotides match TRBD2. CDR1 is SGHTA and CDR2 is FQGTGA in the germline V gene. This CDR3 region has 16 residues. The ends lost 5 bases at V and 8 bases at J; junction bases unmatched: 11. CDR3 sequence reads: CASSPILAGGRGTQYF. CDR3 sequence (DNA): TGTGCCAGCAGCCCAATACTAGCGGGGGGCCGTGGTACGCAGTATTTT.

The chain links TRBV30 to TRBJ2-7; tentative D call: TRBD1 (5 bases). From germline, CDR1 is GTSNPN and CDR2 SVGIG (reference sequence). V was clipped by 5 bases and J by 1 base, with 9 bases between them. This CDR3 spans 12 amino acids. Here the CDR3 DNA reads TGTGCCTGGGGACACCAATCCTACGAGCAGTACTTC. As protein: CAWGHQSYEQYF.

J is TRBJ1-6 and V is TRBV7-2; D not certain. Trimming removed 0 bases from V and 8 bases from J, with 2 bases in between. This CDR3 comprises 12 residues. The germline gives CDR1 SGHTA, CDR2 FQGNSA. The CDR3 loop reads CASSLAHSPLHF. The CDR3 region has the DNA TGTGCCAGCAGCTTAGCCCATTCACCCCTCCACTTT.

This chain links TRBV30 with TRBJ1-6; D may be TRBD1 (5 bases). CDR3 length: 15 residues. Germline loops: CDR1 GTSNPN, CDR2 SVGIG (reference sequence). V was pared by 0 bases and J by 9 bases, with 15 bases between. The CDR3 here is CAWSVKRGGVSPLHF. DNA for the CDR3: TGTGCCTGGAGTGTAAAGCGGGGGGGAGTTTCACCCCTCCACTTT. Together with reference TRBV30 and TRBJ1-6, the CDR3 gives the full variable domain: SQTIHQWPATLVQPVGSPLSLECTVEGTSNPNLYWYRQAAGRGLQLLFYSVGIGQISSEVPQNLSASRPQDRQFILSSKKLLLSDSGFYLCAWSVKRGGVSPLHFGNGTRLTVT.

This clone was detected once. In DNA, the CDR3 is TGTGCCAGCTCAAATCTCGCCTACGAGCAGTACTTC. Protein: CASSNLAYEQYF. The V call is TRBV7-2, the J call TRBJ2-7; no clear D gene. The CDR3 sequence is 12 residues long. Germline values: CDR1 SGHTA, CDR2 FQGNSA. Trimming took off 8 bases at V and 2 bases at J, with 10 bases between the two ends.

This chain joins TRBV6-5 and TRBJ1-5; tentatively, D is TRBD1 (6 bases). This CDR3 has 15 amino acids. The V end was cut by 0 bases, the J end by 3 bases, with 9 bases between. Per germline, CDR1 MNHEY and CDR2 SVGAGI. CDR3 protein: CASSYSRGPNQPQHF. For the CDR3, the DNA is TGTGCCAGCAGTTACTCCAGGGGCCCCAATCAGCCCCAGCATTTT.

The sample holds one count of this clone. This chain connects TRBV2 to TRBJ1-1, with D tentatively TRBD1 (5 bases). Germline loops: CDR1 SNHLY, CDR2 FYNNEI. This CDR3 contains 15 residues. V was shortened by 0 bases and J by 2 bases, with 10 bases between the two germline ends. This chain's CDR3 is CASSEAPQDNTEAFF. CDR3 nucleotide sequence: TGTGCCAGCAGTGAAGCTCCACAGGATAACACTGAAGCTTTCTTT.

This sequence joins TRBV29-1 and TRBJ1-1; 8 bases line up with TRBD1. The trim removed 6 bases at V and 3 bases at J, leaving 6 bases unmatched. The germline CDR1 and CDR2 sequences are SQVTM and ANQGSEA. This CDR3 comprises 13 residues. The CDR3 nucleotides are TGCAGCGTCCAAGACAGGGGTGACACTGAAGCTTTCTTT. This codes for CSVQDRGDTEAFF. The full variable domain, with the rest looked up from reference TRBV29-1 and TRBJ1-1, is SAVISQKPSRDICQRGTSLTIQCQVDSQVTMMFWYRQQPGQSLTLIATANQGSEATYESGFVIDKFPISRPNLTFSTLTVSNMSPEDSSIYLCSVQDRGDTEAFFGQGTRLTVV.